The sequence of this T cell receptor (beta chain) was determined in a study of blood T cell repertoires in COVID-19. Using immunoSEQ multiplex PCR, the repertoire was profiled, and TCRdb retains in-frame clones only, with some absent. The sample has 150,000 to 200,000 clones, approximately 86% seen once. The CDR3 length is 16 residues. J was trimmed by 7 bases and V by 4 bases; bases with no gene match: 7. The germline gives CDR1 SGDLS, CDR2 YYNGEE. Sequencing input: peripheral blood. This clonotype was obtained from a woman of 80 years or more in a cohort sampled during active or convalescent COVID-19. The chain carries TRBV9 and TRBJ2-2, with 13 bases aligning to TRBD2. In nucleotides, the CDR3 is TGTGCCAGCAGCCTAGGACTAGCGGGAGAGGGCGGGGAGCTGTTTTTT. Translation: CASSLGLAGEGGELFF.